This T cell receptor beta chain derives from a study of T-cell reconstitution after alpha-beta-depleted transplantation in children. General study results and limits: Reportedly, alpha-beta T cells present about two months post-transplant originated from several hundred expanded clones of graft origin. Newly produced T cells mostly provided counts and TCRbeta diversity after one year, as hyperexpanded clones declined. Surviving recipient T cells and thymic progenitors accounted for the high day-60 TCRbeta diversity observed in some patients.

Details on this clonotype: The antigen remains undetermined.

Preparation of the TCRbeta library used unique molecular identifiers. TCRdb re-derived calls from the PCR reads in MiXCR, one entry per CDR3 protein. The sample has around 300,000 distinct CDR3 sequences; more than 20% are singletons. The CDR3 is 13 amino acids. Trimming removed 3 bases from V and 7 bases from J, with 10 bases in between. The germline V gene has CDR1 SEHNR and CDR2 FQNEAQ (reference sequence). The V call is TRBV7-9, the J call TRBJ2-1; tentatively, D is TRBD1 (5 bases). Sequencing used PBMCs, mostly from graft donor cells, obtained 180 days after TCRalphabeta/CD19-depleted stem cell transplant. The receptor was derived from a male patient under 18 who had a stem cell transplant for acute lymphoblastic leukemia, so the T cells may come from the graft donor. CDR3 DNA sequence: TGTGCCAGCAGCTTGGGGCAGGCAAATGAGCAGTTCTTC. It yields the protein CASSLGQANEQFF. Filled out from reference TRBV7-9 and TRBJ2-1, the complete variable domain reads DTGVSQNPRHKITKRGQNVTFRCDPISEHNRLYWYRQTLGQGPEFLTYFQNEAQLEKSRLLSDRFSAERPKGSFSTLEIQRTEQGDSAMYLCASSLGQANEQFFGPGTRLTVL.